This entry lists 21 T cell receptor beta chains sequenced from one sample in a study of yellow fever vaccine responses in identical twins (dated by TCRdb to the late 2010s). Library preparation employed RT-PCR. Instrument used: Illumina HiSeq 2500. TCRdb reanalyzed the raw reads on its own, using fastp at Q25 for trimming and MiXCR for clone calling, and kept in-frame beta chains. Identical CDR3 protein sequences are pooled into one entry, listed with their most common genes and DNA. The sample yields 6,000 or so distinct CDR3 sequences; approximately 80% were counted once. The ten largest clonotypes hold around 2.5% of the sample. This specimen consisted of T cells from blood (PBMCs), unsorted or a sorted subset (not recorded which), obtained before or after yellow fever vaccination (not recorded which). Receptors originate from a young woman who received the yellow fever vaccine. Donor details come from another sample of the same person, matched by shared clones.

The chain uses TRBV18 and TRBJ1-1; D not resolved. Looked up from germline, CDR1 is KGHSH and CDR2 is LQKENI. With 5 bases removed from V and 9 bases from J, the gap between germline ends came to 13 bases. There are 12 residues in the CDR3. The CDR3 reads CASSSGINKAFF. The CDR3, as DNA: TGTGCCAGCTCATCCGGGATCAATAAAGCTTTCTTT.

The CDR3 region is CASSFGYGYTF. The CDR3 DNA is TGTGCCAGCAGTTTCGGCTATGGCTACACCTTC. The chain is built from TRBV12-3 or TRBV12-4 and TRBJ1-2; D is uncertain. The CDR3 loop spans 11 amino acids. The germline V and J ends were trimmed by 3 bases and 4 bases, with 3 bases remaining between them.

J is TRBJ2-1 and V is TRBV29-1, with 11 nucleotides matching TRBD2. The CDR3 is 14 residues long. With V trimmed by 6 bases and J by 6 bases, 7 bases remained unmatched. Germline CDR1 is SQVTM and CDR2 is ANQGSEA. CDR3 bases: TGCAGCGTAGCGACTAGCGGGGCCTTCAATGAGCAGTTCTTC. Translated: CSVATSGAFNEQFF.

This rearrangement joins TRBV28 to TRBJ1-4; D is perhaps TRBD1 (6 bases). Trimming cost V 10 bases and J 5 bases, with 23 bases left between them. Germline V CDR1 and CDR2: MDHEN, SYDVKM. The CDR3 spans 16 residues. CDR3 sequence reads: CATINPTGRGNEKLFF. In DNA, the CDR3 is TGTGCCACCATCAACCCTACAGGGAGAGGAAATGAAAAACTGTTTTTT.

The chain employs TRBV25-1 and TRBJ2-7; 8 bases align to TRBD2. CDR1 and CDR2 from the germline V gene are MGHDK and SYGVNS. This CDR3 has 18 amino acids. The J segment lost 4 bases and the V segment lost 2 bases, leaving 16 bases of the junction unmatched. Here the CDR3 reads CASSELLAVFPSRYEQYF. The CDR3 DNA follows: TGTGCCAGCAGTGAACTACTAGCGGTATTCCCATCTAGGTACGAGCAGTACTTC.

The chain couples TRBV18 to TRBJ2-7; D unclear. Germline-derived CDR1 and CDR2 are KGHSH and LQKENI. V lost 0 bases, J lost 6 bases, and 12 bases lay in between. The CDR3 length is 14 residues. This chain's CDR3 is CASSPPTSVGEQYF. The CDR3 region has the DNA TGTGCCAGCTCACCACCGACATCGGTGGGCGAGCAGTACTTC.

In nucleotides, the CDR3 is TGTGCCAGCAGCCTTTCGGGGACCCTAAATGAAAAACTGTTTTTT. As protein: CASSLSGTLNEKLFF. The chain is built from TRBV4-2 and TRBJ1-4, with TRBD1 as a possible D gene (5 bases). From germline, CDR1 is LGHNA and CDR2 YNFKEQ. V lost 4 bases, J lost 5 bases, and 14 bases lay in between. The CDR3 is made up of 15 amino acids.

V gene TRBV29-1 combines with J gene TRBJ2-2; D is possibly TRBD2 (5 bases). Germline-derived CDR1 and CDR2 are SQVTM and ANQGSEA. Trimming stripped 4 bases from V and 0 bases from J, with 9 bases between. The CDR3 sequence is 14 residues long. The CDR3 nucleotides read TGCAGCGTTGGATCACTAGCGAACACCGGGGAGCTGTTTTTT. It yields the protein CSVGSLANTGELFF.

CDR3 sequence: CASSSGQGNPHEQYF. The CDR3 DNA is TGTGCCAGCAGTTCAGGACAGGGAAACCCCCACGAGCAGTACTTC. The gene calls are TRBV7-2 and TRBJ2-7; 8 positions agree with TRBD1. J was trimmed by 5 bases and V by 6 bases; bases with no gene match: 12. Germline-derived CDR1 and CDR2 are SGHTA and FQGNSA. CDR3 length: 15 residues.

This chain uses TRBV29-1 with TRBJ2-7; the match to TRBD2 covers 14 bases. The V gene end was trimmed by 6 bases and the J gene end by 6 bases; junction bases not matched to a gene: 16. The germline gives CDR1 SQVTM, CDR2 ANQGSEA. This CDR3 has 17 amino acids. CDR3 sequence (DNA): TGCAGCGTCAGTGTGCTGTCGACTAGCGGGAGGGCGGCCGAGCAGTACTTC. This codes for CSVSVLSTSGRAAEQYF.

The rearrangement uses TRBV11-2 and TRBJ2-1; no reliable D call. The CDR3 has 15 residues. From germline, CDR1 is SGHAT and CDR2 FQNNGV. V gave up 5 bases and J gave up 0 bases, with 11 bases separating them. The CDR3 sequence: CASSPEPFSYNEQFF. The DNA of the CDR3 is TGTGCCAGCAGCCCAGAACCTTTCTCCTACAATGAGCAGTTCTTC.

This clonotype has only a few counts. The gene calls are TRBV6-5 and TRBJ2-7; tentative D call: TRBD2 (6 bases). The CDR3 length is 13 residues. The V gene's germline CDR1 is MNHEY and CDR2 SVGAGI. Between the trimmed V and J ends, which lost 2 bases and 6 bases, there was a span of 11 bases. This chain's CDR3 is CASSYVGGGEQYF. The CDR3 coding sequence is TGTGCCAGCAGTTACGTGGGAGGAGGCGAGCAGTACTTC.

The V and J genes are TRBV15 and TRBJ2-1; tentatively, D is TRBD1 (5 bases). The CDR3 sequence is 14 residues long. The V gene's germline CDR1 is LNHNV and CDR2 YYDKDF (reference sequence). V dropped 1 base and J dropped 7 bases, with 11 bases sitting between them. CDR3 DNA sequence: TGTGCCACCAGCAGAGGACAGCTTTTTAATGAGCAGTTCTTC. It translates to CATSRGQLFNEQFF.

The chain joins TRBV15 to TRBJ1-5; 9 positions match TRBD1. V gave up 0 bases and J gave up 3 bases; unmatched junction bases: 9. The germline gives CDR1 LNHNV, CDR2 YYDKDF (reference sequence). The CDR3 runs to 18 residues. CDR3 sequence reads: CATSRDDWDRAANQPQHF. Here the CDR3 DNA reads TGTGCCACCAGCAGAGATGATTGGGACAGGGCGGCCAATCAGCCCCAGCATTTT. Based on the CDR3 plus reference TRBV15 and TRBJ1-5, the full variable domain is DAMVIQNPRYQVTQFGKPVTLSCSQTLNHNVMYWYQQKSSQAPKLLFHYYDKDFNNEADTPDNFQSRRPNTSFCFLDIRSPGLGDTAMYLCATSRDDWDRAANQPQHFGDGTRLSIL.

The chain links TRBV6-1 to TRBJ2-5; the D gene is possibly TRBD1 (5 bases). CDR1 MNHNS and CDR2 SASEGT come from the germline V gene. The V end was cut by 0 bases, the J end by 5 bases, with 16 bases between. This CDR3 contains 16 residues. The CDR3, as DNA: TGTGCCAGCAGTGAAGCGTCGCAGGGCGTTCGGGAGACCCAGTACTTC. It translates to CASSEASQGVRETQYF.

V usage is TRBV11-3 and J usage is TRBJ1-1; D remains ambiguous. Deletions cut 4 bases from V and 1 base from J, with 10 bases between. This CDR3 has 14 amino acids. The germline V gene encodes CDR1 SGHNT and CDR2 YENEEA. This chain's CDR3 is CASSSSPENTEAFF. Here the CDR3 DNA reads TGTGCCAGCAGCTCCTCCCCGGAGAACACTGAAGCTTTCTTT.

The chain employs TRBV29-1 and TRBJ1-1, with no clear D. The CDR3 is made up of 10 amino acids. Trimming stripped 4 bases from V and 3 bases from J, with 3 bases between. Germline V lookup: CDR1 SQVTM, CDR2 ANQGSEA. CDR3 protein: CSVGDTEAFF. As DNA, the CDR3 is TGCAGCGTTGGGGACACTGAAGCTTTCTTT.

The chain links TRBV29-1 to TRBJ2-2; D is uncertain. V lost 7 bases and J 5 bases, leaving 11 bases between the germline ends. CDR1 is SQVTM, CDR2 ANQGSEA, per germline. This CDR3 has 12 residues. CDR3 loop: CSAQRLTGELFF. CDR3 nucleotide sequence: TGCAGCGCCCAAAGATTAACCGGGGAGCTGTTTTTT.

CDR3 in amino acids: CATSDFYEQYF. In DNA, the CDR3 is TGTGCCACCAGTGATTTCTACGAGCAGTACTTC. The chain is built from TRBV24-1 and TRBJ2-7; D gene uncertain. The CDR3 runs 11 residues. The germline V gene encodes CDR1 KGHDR and CDR2 SFDVKD. Trimming pared 1 base from V and 3 bases from J, leaving 0 bases between.

This clonotype has a single count. The chain employs TRBV12-3 or TRBV12-4 and TRBJ2-7, with 10 bases that match TRBD2. V gave up 4 bases and J gave up 2 bases; unmatched junction bases: 5. The CDR3 runs 15 residues. CDR3 sequence: CASSYSGRTPYEQYF. In DNA, the CDR3 is TGTGCCAGCAGTTATAGCGGGAGGACCCCCTACGAGCAGTACTTC.

This chain connects TRBV6-5 to TRBJ1-2; D call uncertain. Trimming took off 2 bases at V and 4 bases at J, with 11 bases between the two ends. The CDR3 loop spans 14 amino acids. CDR1 and CDR2 from the germline V gene are MNHEY and SVGAGI. The CDR3 bases are TGTGCCAGCAGTTACGCCCCCCAAGCCTATGGCTACACCTTC. This encodes CASSYAPQAYGYTF.